Below, 27 T cell receptor beta chains from the same sample are listed, as sequenced in a study of blood T cell repertoires in COVID-19. Only in-frame clones appear in the TCRdb table, and some are missing; sequencing was by immunoSEQ multiplex PCR. The table has 120,000 to 150,000 clones, around 89% seen once. The specimen was peripheral blood. All receptors come from a woman aged 60-75 years with active COVID-19.

The chain joins TRBV18 to TRBJ2-5; TRBD2 aligns across 7 bases. Germline V gene data show CDR1 as KGHSH and CDR2 as LQKENI. The CDR3 is 18 residues long. The V segment lost 5 bases and the J segment 7 bases; nucleotides outside the gene matches: 22. The CDR3 reads CASSSDPSRASGLATQYF. The CDR3 nucleotides are TGTGCCAGCTCAAGCGATCCGTCCAGGGCTAGCGGCCTGGCGACCCAGTACTTC. Full variable domain (rest looked up from reference TRBV18 and TRBJ2-5): NAGVMQNPRHLVRRRGQEARLRCSPMKGHSHVYWYRQLPEEGLKFMVYLQKENIIDESGMPKERFSAEFPKEGPSILRIQQVVRGDSAAYFCASSSDPSRASGLATQYFGPGTRLLVL.

The chain links TRBV27 to TRBJ1-5; a weak D match, TRBD1 (5 bases). The ends were cut back, 1 base at V and 5 bases at J, with 9 bases in the middle. The CDR3 covers 14 residues. Germline CDR1 reads MNHEY; CDR2 reads SMNVEV (reference sequence). The CDR3 nucleotides read TGTGCCAGCAGTTTATGGGGCAGGGATCAGCCCCAGCATTTT. Amino acid sequence: CASSLWGRDQPQHF.

The chain is built from TRBV4-3 and TRBJ2-5; 8 bases match TRBD2. V shed 2 bases and J 4 bases; nucleotides not matched to a gene: 6. Looked up from germline, CDR1 is LGHNA and CDR2 is YSLEER. The CDR3 totals 15 residues. CDR3 sequence (DNA): TGCGCCAGCAGCCAATTTTCGGGGGGGAGAGAGACCCAGTACTTC. Its protein product is CASSQFSGGRETQYF.

The V and J genes are TRBV7-2 and TRBJ1-2; 9 bases match TRBD1. The germline V gene encodes CDR1 SGHTA and CDR2 FQGNSA. The CDR3 runs 15 residues. Trimming cost V 5 bases and J 4 bases; bases outside gene matches: 8. In DNA form, the CDR3 reads TGTGCCAGCAGCCGCCGGGACAGGGCGAGCTATGGCTACACCTTC. Translated: CASSRRDRASYGYTF.

Only a few counts were recorded for this clone. The chain carries TRBV11-3 and TRBJ2-3; 9 bases match TRBD1. This CDR3 is built from 15 residues. Germline loops: CDR1 SGHNT, CDR2 YENEEA. The V and J ends lost 6 bases and 0 bases, in that order; junction bases with no gene match: 4. The CDR3 loop is CASSYRGLSTDTQYF. CDR3 nucleotides: TGTGCCAGCAGTTACAGGGGGCTTAGCACAGATACGCAGTATTTT. The whole variable domain, filled in from reference TRBV11-3 and TRBJ2-3, reads EAGVVQSPRYKIIEKKQPVAFWCNPISGHNTLYWYLQNLGQGPELLIRYENEEAVDDSQLPKDRFSAERLKGVDSTLKIQPAELGDSAVYLCASSYRGLSTDTQYFGPGTRLTVL.

The chain joins TRBV27 to TRBJ2-7; D is unclear. The ends were cut back, 5 bases at V and 2 bases at J, with 13 bases in the middle. CDR1 is MNHEY and CDR2 is SMNVEV in the germline V gene (reference sequence). CDR3 length: 14 residues. CDR3 nucleotide sequence: TGTGCCAGCAGTCCTGAGGCCGTGACCTACGAGCAGTACTTC. As protein: CASSPEAVTYEQYF.

This clone was counted once. The sample has other DNA sequences that encode this CDR3 too. The chain carries TRBV18 and TRBJ1-5; possibly TRBD1 for D (5 bases). The V end lost 3 bases, the J end lost 0 bases, and 6 bases lay between the germline ends. The CDR3 loop spans 14 amino acids. Looked up from germline, CDR1 is KGHSH and CDR2 is LQKENI. CDR3 residues: CASSPGGSNQPQHF. In DNA, the CDR3 is TGTGCCAGCTCACCCGGGGGTAGCAATCAGCCCCAGCATTTT.

The chain couples TRBV2 to TRBJ2-3; 10 bases align to TRBD1. Trimming cost V 5 bases and J 3 bases; bases outside gene matches: 2. Germline V CDR1 and CDR2: SNHLY, FYNNEI. The CDR3 runs 14 residues. This chain's CDR3 is CASSRTGGTDTQYF. CDR3 nucleotide sequence: TGTGCCAGCAGTAGGACAGGGGGGACAGATACGCAGTATTTT.

The V gene is TRBV28, the J gene TRBJ2-3, with D possibly TRBD2 on 5 matching bases. Germline V gives CDR1 MDHEN, CDR2 SYDVKM. The CDR3 contains 15 residues. Trimming took off 11 bases at V and 1 base at J, with 19 bases between the two ends. CDR3 DNA: TGTGCCGCACGTTTCGGGGTAGGAGGCACAGATACGCAGTATTTT. Translation gives CAARFGVGGTDTQYF.

The chain combines TRBV5-1 with TRBJ2-1; 8 nucleotides align to TRBD2. Germline V gene lookup returns CDR1 SGHRS and CDR2 YFSETQ. The J segment lost 8 bases and the V segment lost 2 bases, leaving 9 bases of the junction unmatched. The CDR3 has 15 residues. The DNA of the CDR3 is TGCGCCAGCAGCTTAAGAAGCGGGAGTAGTGATGAGCAGTTCTTC. It is translated as CASSLRSGSSDEQFF.

This chain uses TRBV28 with TRBJ1-2; 8 bases agree with TRBD1. Germline loops: CDR1 MDHEN, CDR2 SYDVKM. The V segment lost 3 bases and the J segment 4 bases; nucleotides outside the gene matches: 7. The CDR3 has 15 residues. CDR3 coding DNA: TGTGCCAGCAGTTTGTTGGACAGGGATGCCTATGGCTACACCTTC. Translated: CASSLLDRDAYGYTF.

This rearrangement joins TRBV7-2 to TRBJ2-5, with a weak D call TRBD1 (6 bases). V was clipped by 2 bases and J by 5 bases, with 18 bases between them. Germline V gene sequence: CDR1 SGHTA, CDR2 FQGNSA. The CDR3 is 16 residues long. DNA of the CDR3: TGTGCCAGCAGCTTAAACACAGGGTCTTATGGGGAGACCCAGTACTTC. Residues: CASSLNTGSYGETQYF.

The chain is built from TRBV11-2 and TRBJ2-1; the D gene is possibly TRBD2 (6 bases). Deletions cut 4 bases from V and 3 bases from J, with 13 bases between. This CDR3 has 15 residues. From germline, CDR1 is SGHAT and CDR2 FQNNGV. The CDR3 sequence is CASSSGLARYNEQFF. In DNA form, the CDR3 reads TGTGCCAGCAGCTCCGGTCTAGCGCGCTACAATGAGCAGTTCTTC. Full variable domain (rest looked up from reference TRBV11-2 and TRBJ2-1): EAGVAQSPRYKIIEKRQSVAFWCNPISGHATLYWYQQILGQGPKLLIQFQNNGVVDDSQLPKDRFSAERLKGVDSTLKIQPAKLEDSAVYLCASSSGLARYNEQFFGPGTRLTVL.

The rearrangement joins TRBV6-2 or TRBV6-3 to TRBJ2-1; TRBD2 aligns across 11 bases. V trimming: 0 bases; J trimming: 0 bases; junction bases outside the gene matches: 4. Looked up from germline, CDR1 is MNHEY and CDR2 is SVGEGT. CDR3 size: 18 residues. CDR3 bases: TGTGCCAGCAGTTACTCTAGCGGGGGGGGTATCTCCTACAATGAGCAGTTCTTC. Translated: CASSYSSGGGISYNEQFF.

This chain connects TRBV6-4 to TRBJ2-3; no firm D call. The CDR3 sequence is 14 residues long. Trimming stripped 6 bases from V and 2 bases from J, with 12 bases between. The germline CDR1 and CDR2 sequences are MRHNA and SNTAGT. The CDR3 sequence: CASRATKSTDTQYF. DNA for the CDR3: TGTGCCAGCAGAGCCACTAAGTCCACAGATACGCAGTATTTT.

The chain has TRBV19 and TRBJ2-2; the match to TRBD1 covers 9 bases. The CDR3 contains 15 residues. V gave up 11 bases and J gave up 4 bases; unmatched junction bases: 11. Per germline, CDR1 LNHDA and CDR2 SQIVND (reference sequence). Here the CDR3 DNA reads TGTGCCTGTTCCGTTGGGGACAGGGTCACCGGGGAGCTGTTTTTT. It specifies CACSVGDRVTGELFF. Complete variable domain (other parts from reference TRBV19 and TRBJ2-2): DGGITQSPKYLFRKEGQNVTLSCEQNLNHDAMYWYRQDPGQGLRLIYYSQIVNDFQKGDIAEGYSVSREKKESFPLTVTSAQKNPTAFYLCACSVGDRVTGELFFGEGSRLTVL.

The chain uses TRBV7-8 and TRBJ2-3, with D possibly being TRBD1 (5 bases). CDR3 length: 18 amino acids. V gave up 1 base and J gave up 3 bases, with 20 bases separating them. Per the germline V gene, CDR1 is SGHVS and CDR2 is FQNEAQ. In DNA, the CDR3 is TGTGCCAGCAGCTTAGGTCCAGGGTTGGTTGTAAGGACAGATACGCAGTATTTT. This sequence encodes CASSLGPGLVVRTDTQYF.

This sequence joins TRBV5-1 and TRBJ2-5; unclear D gene. The germline V and J ends were trimmed by 2 bases and 4 bases, with 9 bases remaining between them. Germline CDR1 is SGHRS and CDR2 is YFSETQ. The CDR3 is 13 residues long. The CDR3 protein is CASSFLNRETQYF. The CDR3 DNA reads TGCGCCAGCAGCTTTTTAAATCGAGAGACCCAGTACTTC.

The chain has TRBV12-3 or TRBV12-4 and TRBJ2-3; tentatively, D is TRBD2 (6 bases). The ends were cut back, 8 bases at V and 9 bases at J, with 18 bases in the middle. The CDR3 totals 13 residues. DNA of the CDR3: TGTGCCAGCCGAGGCGGGATACGTGAAACGCAGTATTTT. It yields the protein CASRGGIRETQYF.

This clone has just a few counts. The chain employs TRBV5-1 and TRBJ2-1; TRBD2 matches 10 bases. The CDR3 loop spans 16 amino acids. The germline CDR1 and CDR2 sequences are SGHRS and YFSETQ. V shed 6 bases and J 2 bases; nucleotides not matched to a gene: 8. The CDR3, as DNA: TGCGCCAGCAAGAGACAAGCGGGAGGGCCCTACAATGAGCAGTTCTTC. Its protein is CASKRQAGGPYNEQFF.

This clone was counted a single time. The gene calls are TRBV19 and TRBJ1-5; a weak D match, TRBD1 (5 bases). V shed 8 bases and J shed 16 bases, with 15 bases lying between them. The CDR3 length is 10 residues. Germline V lookup: CDR1 LNHDA, CDR2 SQIVND (reference sequence). The CDR3 sequence: CASGGSFPHF. The DNA for the CDR3 is TGTGCCAGTGGGGGGTCCTTTCCCCATTTT.

V gene TRBV11-2 combines with J gene TRBJ1-4, with D possibly TRBD1 on 5 matching bases. The CDR3 is made up of 13 amino acids. V was shortened by 1 base and J by 7 bases, with 7 bases between the two germline ends. Germline values: CDR1 SGHAT, CDR2 FQNNGV. The DNA of the CDR3 is TGTGCCAGCAGCTTAGCCGGGGGTGAAAAACTGTTTTTT. Translating gives CASSLAGGEKLFF.

This clone was picked up a small number of times. The V and J genes are TRBV19 and TRBJ2-7, with 9 bases lining up with TRBD1. Germline V gene data show CDR1 as LNHDA and CDR2 as SQIVND (reference sequence). Germline trimming cut 6 bases from V and 1 base from J; bases unmatched to any gene: 7. CDR3 length equals 15 residues. The CDR3 spells CASSPDRGGSYEQYF. The CDR3 region has the DNA TGTGCCAGTAGCCCGGACAGGGGTGGATCCTACGAGCAGTACTTC.

The chain uses TRBV27 and TRBJ2-2; perhaps TRBD1 as D (6 bases). Germline V gives CDR1 MNHEY, CDR2 SMNVEV (reference sequence). V lost 5 bases and J lost 7, with 11 bases in between. The CDR3 consists of 13 residues. The CDR3 DNA is TGTGCCAGCAGTCCGGACAGTTTCGGGGAGCTGTTTTTT. Its translation is CASSPDSFGELFF.

As regards this clone: Distinct nucleotide sequences in the sample also encode this CDR3. The genes are TRBV10-1 and TRBJ2-5; a weak D match, TRBD1 (6 bases). This CDR3 comprises 14 residues. Germline V CDR1 and CDR2: WNHNN, SYGVQD (reference sequence). V shed 10 bases and J shed 5 bases, with 20 bases lying between them. CDR3 residues: CAKGHSGGSETQYF. The CDR3 nucleotides read TGCGCCAAGGGACATTCGGGCGGATCGGAGACCCAGTACTTC.

The J gene is TRBJ2-1, the V gene TRBV2; TRBD1 agrees at 9 bases. This CDR3 comprises 15 residues. Losses at the gene ends were 2 bases for V and 6 bases for J; bases not matched to a gene: 5. Germline-derived CDR1 and CDR2 are SNHLY and FYNNEI. This chain's CDR3 is CASSENRGRVNEQFF. The CDR3 DNA reads as TGTGCCAGCAGTGAAAACAGGGGGCGGGTCAATGAGCAGTTCTTC.

The genes are TRBV19 and TRBJ2-1; D is possibly TRBD1 (6 bases). The CDR3 runs to 15 residues. Germline V lookup: CDR1 LNHDA, CDR2 SQIVND (reference sequence). Trimming shortened V by 3 bases and J by 2 bases, and 11 bases separated the two germline ends. The CDR3 coding sequence is TGTGCCAGTAGTATTAAACAGGGACCCTACAATGAGCAGTTCTTC. Translating it yields CASSIKQGPYNEQFF.